This T cell receptor (beta chain) was identified in a study of technical replicates of blood from a handful of donors. The V and J ends lost 6 bases and 6 bases respectively, with 14 bases between them. CDR1 and CDR2 from the germline V gene are MNHEY and SMNVEV (reference sequence). This CDR3 is built from 13 residues. Sequencing used immunoSEQ multiplex PCR; TCRdb keeps in-frame clones, though not all of them. The sample lists about 89,000 clones, approximately 94% seen once, with 0.2% to 0.3% in the top ten. Specimen: T cells isolated from PBMCs. The clonotype was recovered from a human donor in good health. The V call is TRBV27, the J call TRBJ1-1, with a tentative D call TRBD1 (5 bases). The CDR3 bases are TGTGCCAGCAGCCTCACCTGGGACTCTGAAGCTTTCTTT. Translation: CASSLTWDSEAFF.